Following are 10 T cell receptor beta chains from one sample sequenced in a study of blood T cell repertoires in COVID-19. Sequencing was performed with immunoSEQ multiplex PCR; in TCRdb, only in-frame clones are kept and a portion is missing. The sample lists some 71,000 clones, 90% occurring once. The sequenced material came from peripheral blood. All receptors derive from a woman under 30 with acute or convalescent COVID-19.

This clone was detected only a few times. This chain links TRBV11-2 with TRBJ2-7; D may be TRBD1 (6 bases). This CDR3 has 14 residues. Germline V gene data show CDR1 as SGHAT and CDR2 as FQNNGV. Trimming took off 5 bases at V and 4 bases at J, with 15 bases between the two ends. Written as DNA, the CDR3 is TGTGCCAGCAGCACAAGCGGACAGCAGTACGAGCAGTACTTC. Encoded protein: CASSTSGQQYEQYF.

The CDR3 is CASSPWGTGGFHEQYF. The CDR3 DNA is TGTGCCAGCAGCCCCTGGGGGACAGGGGGCTTCCACGAGCAGTACTTC. The rearrangement uses TRBV27 and TRBJ2-7, with 12 bases that match TRBD1. Germline V CDR1 and CDR2: MNHEY, SMNVEV (reference sequence). This CDR3 has 16 residues. J was trimmed by 5 bases and V by 6 bases; bases with no gene match: 11.

The chain is built from TRBV11-2 and TRBJ2-7; 7 nucleotides line up with TRBD1. Trimming at V came to 4 bases and at J to 1 base, leaving 7 bases not matched to a gene. The CDR3 runs 15 residues. Germline CDR1 is SGHAT and CDR2 is FQNNGV. CDR3 nucleotide sequence: TGTGCCAGCAGCTCCCCGGACAGGCGTTCCTACGAGCAGTACTTC. Translating gives CASSSPDRRSYEQYF.

The table lists this clone with a few counts. The CDR3: CASSMGQPNSGNTIYF. The CDR3, as DNA: TGTGCCAGTAGTATGGGACAGCCGAACTCTGGAAACACCATATATTTT. This chain connects TRBV19 to TRBJ1-3; 7 positions agree with TRBD1. The germline V gene encodes CDR1 LNHDA and CDR2 SQIVND (reference sequence). V lost 3 bases to trimming and J lost 0 bases; unmatched junction nucleotides: 5. This CDR3 contains 16 residues.

The chain combines TRBV6-5 with TRBJ2-5; 15 bases line up with TRBD2. Trimming removed 6 bases from V and 4 bases from J; junction bases left unmatched: 3. Looked up from germline, CDR1 is MNHEY and CDR2 is SVGAGI. The CDR3 length is 15 residues. The CDR3 region has the DNA TGTGCCAGCAGCCCGGGACTAGCGGGAGGAGAGACCCAGTACTTC. It specifies CASSPGLAGGETQYF.

This rearrangement joins TRBV6-2 or TRBV6-3 to TRBJ2-7, with 7 bases lining up with TRBD2. V shed 5 bases and J 0 bases; nucleotides not matched to a gene: 10. Germline V gene sequence: CDR1 MNHEY, CDR2 SVGEGT. The CDR3 runs to 16 residues. The CDR3 DNA follows: TGTGCCAGCAGTCGTGACGGACTAGAACTCTCCTACGAGCAGTACTTC. Translating gives CASSRDGLELSYEQYF.

The chain couples TRBV6-1 to TRBJ2-5; 12 bases are shared with TRBD2. J was trimmed by 6 bases and V by 3 bases; bases with no gene match: 11. The CDR3 loop spans 17 amino acids. CDR1 MNHNS and CDR2 SASEGT come from the germline V gene. The CDR3 DNA reads TGTGCCAGCAGTGAGGCACTAGCGGGGGGACCTTGGAAGACCCAGTACTTC. Translated, it gives CASSEALAGGPWKTQYF.

The chain employs TRBV2 and TRBJ2-1; 12 bases line up with TRBD2. Germline trimming cut 5 bases from V and 10 bases from J; bases unmatched to any gene: 12. The CDR3 is 16 residues long. CDR1 and CDR2 from the germline V gene are SNHLY and FYNNEI. CDR3 nucleotide sequence: TGTGCCAGCAGTACCACTCCGACTAGCGGGGGAGGGGAGCAGTTCTTC. Translation: CASSTTPTSGGGEQFF.

This chain uses TRBV28 with TRBJ2-7; 9 bases are shared with TRBD2. The CDR3 totals 15 residues. Germline CDR1 is MDHEN and CDR2 is SYDVKM. V shed 3 bases and J 2 bases; nucleotides not matched to a gene: 5. DNA of the CDR3: TGTGCCAGCAGTTTCGTGGCTAGCGGGACCTACGAGCAGTACTTC. Translated, it gives CASSFVASGTYEQYF.

This chain connects TRBV6-2 or TRBV6-3 to TRBJ1-1; TRBD1 might be the D (5 bases). The V end lost 2 bases, the J end lost 11 bases, and 18 bases lay between the germline ends. Germline assignment: CDR1 MNHEY and CDR2 SVGEGT. This CDR3 has 14 residues. This chain's CDR3 is CASSYGDSGRVAFF. The CDR3, as DNA: TGTGCCAGCAGTTACGGGGACTCCGGACGTGTCGCTTTCTTT.